Listed below are T cell receptor beta chains from one sample, sequenced in a study of identical twins. MiXCR, applied by TCRdb to the 5' RACE reads, yields one record per CDR3 protein. The table lists fewer than 650,000 distinct CDR3 sequences, 7.5% to 10% of them singletons. The same specimen was also included in a second study, on yellow fever vaccine responses in identical twins.

Sequencing was performed on PBMCs. The receptors here all came from a woman between 18 and 30 years old in good health. The CDR3 runs from the conserved cysteine through the conserved F or W. Each record gives: J gene, V gene, CDR3 protein.

j_call: TRBJ2-5
v_call: TRBV27
cdr3_aa: CASSFKGGETQYF

j_call: TRBJ2-1
v_call: TRBV24-1
cdr3_aa: CATSDSTGGKVDEQFF

j_call: TRBJ2-7
v_call: TRBV28
cdr3_aa: CASRNGTWISYEQYF

j_call: TRBJ2-5
v_call: TRBV6-6
cdr3_aa: CATTSRGEETQYF

j_call: TRBJ2-6
v_call: TRBV25-1
cdr3_aa: CASSDKISGANVLTF

j_call: TRBJ2-7
v_call: TRBV11-1
cdr3_aa: CASSLEVGSGRSSYEQYF

j_call: TRBJ1-2
v_call: TRBV7-2
cdr3_aa: CASSRDRANYGYTF

j_call: TRBJ2-6
v_call: TRBV12-3/TRBV12-4
cdr3_aa: CASTPGRWGSGANVLTF

j_call: TRBJ2-7
v_call: TRBV4-3
cdr3_aa: CASTGGAGPPYEQYF

j_call: TRBJ2-3
v_call: TRBV20-1
cdr3_aa: CSALPTGLISTDTQYF

j_call: TRBJ2-5
v_call: TRBV2
cdr3_aa: CASSDSELETQYF

j_call: TRBJ2-2
v_call: TRBV11-2
cdr3_aa: CASAPAVLLNTGELFF

j_call: TRBJ2-7
v_call: TRBV12-5
cdr3_aa: CASDSSDRASSYEQYF

j_call: TRBJ2-7
v_call: TRBV29-1
cdr3_aa: CSGLAESYEQYF

j_call: TRBJ1-1
v_call: TRBV14
cdr3_aa: CASSRVGGNTEAFF

j_call: TRBJ1-2
v_call: TRBV4-2
cdr3_aa: CASSQGDWWVTF

j_call: TRBJ1-2
v_call: TRBV21-1
cdr3_aa: CASSGRCDYGYTF